This T cell receptor beta chain was identified in a study of Graves' ophthalmopathy and Graves' hyperthyroidism. Study-level results: Researchers report that a 13-signature model separated ophthalmopathy from stable hyperthyroidism, posting about 88% sensitivity and 75% to 84% specificity.

PBMCs were obtained from roughly 10 ml of fresh peripheral blood. This clonotype was observed at least ten times. The antigen is unknown. The ends were cut back, 2 bases at V and 2 bases at J, with 10 bases in the middle. CDR3 size: 14 residues. Looked up from germline, CDR1 is MNHEY and CDR2 is SVGAGI. Amplification from RNA transcripts yielded the TCR beta CDR3 regions. The first-round RT-PCR employed HTBI primers together with the Qiagen OneStep RT-PCR kit. A multiplex PCR was then performed as the second round. TCRdb itself ran the multiplex PCR reads through MiXCR, one entry per CDR3 protein. The data contain 150,000 or so distinct CDR3 sequences, roughly 37% of them singletons.

The receptor was derived from a woman between 40 and 55 years old with Graves' ophthalmopathy. Sequencing input: peripheral blood. This chain links TRBV6-5 with TRBJ2-7; the D gene is possibly TRBD2 (7 bases). The CDR3 spells CASSYEGGPYEQYF. As DNA, the CDR3 is TGTGCCAGCAGTTACGAGGGGGGGCCCTACGAGCAGTACTTC.